These 24 T cell receptor beta chains were all obtained from the same sample, sequenced in a study of PD-1 blockade in classical Hodgkin lymphoma. Every single patient, without exception, relapsed after autologous stem cell transplantation, and brentuximab vedotin exposure varied. Repertoires were generated with immunoSEQ multiplex PCR, while TCRdb's copy carries only in-frame clones and drops some. The sample has tens of thousands of clones; around three quarters are singletons. The material was peripheral blood mononuclear cells (PBMCs), obtained before the second cycle of nivolumab. Every receptor here comes from a human donor with classical Hodgkin lymphoma.

This chain connects TRBV27 to TRBJ2-5, with D unclear. The CDR3 sequence is 14 residues long. The germline gives CDR1 MNHEY, CDR2 SMNVEV (reference sequence). Deletions cut 6 bases from V and 1 base from J, with 12 bases between. The CDR3 region has the DNA TGTGCCAGCAGACCGGACCACTCCCAAGAGACCCAGTACTTC. Encoded protein: CASRPDHSQETQYF.

V is TRBV5-1 and J is TRBJ2-3; no firm D call. Germline V gives CDR1 SGHRS, CDR2 YFSETQ. The CDR3 consists of 13 residues. The V end lost 4 bases, the J end lost 6 bases, and 12 bases lay between the germline ends. CDR3 loop: CASSDLPGDTQYF. CDR3 nucleotides: TGCGCCAGCAGCGACCTCCCCGGGGATACGCAGTATTTT.

The rearrangement links TRBV5-1 to TRBJ1-3, with 7 bases matching TRBD1. Germline assignment: CDR1 SGHRS and CDR2 YFSETQ. The ends lost 3 bases at V and 0 bases at J; junction bases unmatched: 3. This CDR3 region has 15 residues. CDR3: CASSSTGASGNTIYF. In nucleotides, the CDR3 is TGCGCCAGCAGCTCTACAGGGGCCTCTGGAAACACCATATATTTT. Drawing the rest from reference TRBV5-1 and TRBJ1-3, the complete variable domain is KAGVTQTPRYLIKTRGQQVTLSCSPISGHRSVSWYQQTPGQGLQFLFEYFSETQRNKGNFPGRFSGRQFSNSRSEMNVSTLELGDSALYLCASSSTGASGNTIYFGEGSWLTVV.

The rearrangement joins TRBV18 to TRBJ2-5; D remains unclear. Germline V gene sequence: CDR1 KGHSH, CDR2 LQKENI. This CDR3 spans 14 amino acids. Trimming removed 3 bases at V and 5 bases at J, with 13 bases between. For the CDR3, the DNA is TGTGCCAGCTCACCTCCTTCTAATAGGGAGACCCAGTACTTC. Residues: CASSPPSNRETQYF. Complete variable domain (other parts from reference TRBV18 and TRBJ2-5): NAGVMQNPRHLVRRRGQEARLRCSPMKGHSHVYWYRQLPEEGLKFMVYLQKENIIDESGMPKERFSAEFPKEGPSILRIQQVVRGDSAAYFCASSPPSNRETQYFGPGTRLLVL.

This clone appeared a few times. The genes are TRBV6-1 and TRBJ1-4; 9 nucleotides align to TRBD1. CDR3 length: 15 residues. Germline values: CDR1 MNHNS, CDR2 SASEGT. With V trimmed by 4 bases and J by 5 bases, 5 bases remained unmatched. CDR3 nucleotides: TGTGCCAGCAGTGCGCGGACAGGGGAGAATGAAAAACTGTTTTTT. Translation: CASSARTGENEKLFF.

This chain links TRBV29-1 with TRBJ2-1; D is unclear. V dropped 6 bases and J dropped 6 bases, with 15 bases sitting between them. The CDR3 covers 13 residues. The germline V gene encodes CDR1 SQVTM and CDR2 ANQGSEA. The CDR3 protein is CSVRDDSTNEQFF. The CDR3 DNA reads TGCAGCGTCCGCGATGACTCAACCAATGAGCAGTTCTTC.

V gene TRBV19 combines with J gene TRBJ1-1; no definite D call. There are 16 residues in the CDR3. Trimming removed 4 bases at V and 1 base at J, with 16 bases between. CDR1 and CDR2 from the germline V gene are LNHDA and SQIVND (reference sequence). The CDR3 sequence is CASSSLGSSPNTEAFF. The DNA for the CDR3 is TGTGCCAGTAGTAGCCTCGGTTCCTCCCCGAACACTGAAGCTTTCTTT.

This chain uses TRBV2 with TRBJ2-5; either TRBD1 or TRBD2 may supply D (5 bases each). The CDR3 is 13 amino acids. V lost 3 bases and J 5 bases, leaving 10 bases between the germline ends. The germline CDR1 and CDR2 sequences are SNHLY and FYNNEI. CDR3 nucleotide sequence: TGTGCCAGCAGTGAGGGGGATGGGGAGACCCAGTACTTC. Amino acid sequence: CASSEGDGETQYF. Complete variable domain (other parts from reference TRBV2 and TRBJ2-5): EPEVTQTPSHQVTQMGQEVILRCVPISNHLYFYWYRQILGQKVEFLVSFYNNEISEKSEIFDDQFSVERPDGSNFTLKIRSTKLEDSAMYFCASSEGDGETQYFGPGTRLLVL.

The chain is built from TRBV28 and TRBJ1-2; TRBD1 matches 9 bases. The CDR3 contains 15 residues. Germline CDR1 MDHEN, CDR2 SYDVKM. V dropped 8 bases and J dropped 4; count of bases not matched to a gene: 11. CDR3 in DNA: TGTGCCAGCTCCCCCCAAACAGGGGGCGGCTATGGCTACACCTTC. This codes for CASSPQTGGGYGYTF.

The V call is TRBV7-2, the J call TRBJ2-3; tentative D call: TRBD2 (6 bases). The V gene's germline CDR1 is SGHTA and CDR2 FQGNSA. Trimming stripped 2 bases from V and 8 bases from J, with 17 bases between. CDR3 length: 15 amino acids. CDR3 sequence: CASSLMGSGGVTQYF. The CDR3 coding sequence is TGTGCCAGCAGCTTAATGGGTAGCGGTGGAGTTACGCAGTATTTT.

This sequence joins TRBV19 and TRBJ1-1; D is ambiguous. Trimming cost V 1 base and J 3 bases, with 6 bases left between them. This CDR3 spans 13 amino acids. Germline CDR1 is LNHDA and CDR2 is SQIVND (reference sequence). The CDR3, as DNA: TGTGCCAGTAGTATAGTATTGGACACTGAAGCTTTCTTT. This sequence encodes CASSIVLDTEAFF.

The rearrangement links TRBV10-3 to TRBJ2-7; 8 bases line up with TRBD2. The CDR3 is made up of 16 amino acids. With V trimmed by 3 bases and J by 2 bases, 9 bases remained unmatched. Germline-derived CDR1 and CDR2 are ENHRY and SYGVKD. The DNA of the CDR3 is TGTGCCATCAGTGATTATCCTAGCGGGCGCGCCTACGAGCAGTACTTC. This sequence encodes CAISDYPSGRAYEQYF.

This rearrangement joins TRBV7-9 to TRBJ1-5, with no clear D. CDR1 and CDR2 (germline): SEHNR, FQNEAQ (reference sequence). The CDR3 is 12 residues long. Trimming shortened V by 3 bases and J by 8 bases, and 8 bases separated the two germline ends. The DNA of the CDR3 is TGTGCCAGCAGCTTCCCCTTTGAGCCCCAGCATTTT. Its translation is CASSFPFEPQHF.

The chain couples TRBV6-1 to TRBJ2-2, with 11 nucleotides matching TRBD1. Germline V gene lookup returns CDR1 MNHNS and CDR2 SASEGT. The CDR3 totals 15 residues. J gave up 7 bases and V 3 bases, and 4 bases lay outside the gene matches. CDR3 loop: CASSEVGTGGGELFF. The CDR3 DNA follows: TGTGCCAGCAGTGAGGTTGGGACAGGGGGCGGGGAGCTGTTTTTT.

For this clone: At the DNA level, this CDR3 is encoded by other sequences in the same sample as well. V gene TRBV6-5 combines with J gene TRBJ2-2; a weak D match, TRBD2 (5 bases). Germline V gives CDR1 MNHEY, CDR2 SVGAGI. The CDR3 contains 14 residues. Between the trimmed V and J ends, which lost 2 bases and 5 bases, there was a span of 9 bases. CDR3 sequence: CASSYDSGTGELFF. The CDR3 DNA reads TGTGCCAGCAGTTACGATTCGGGGACCGGGGAGCTGTTTTTT.

This chain uses TRBV28 with TRBJ2-5, with D uncertain. This CDR3 is 15 amino acids long. Germline CDR1 MDHEN, CDR2 SYDVKM. Trimming stripped 7 bases from V and 2 bases from J, with 17 bases between. The CDR3 nucleotides read TGTGCCAGCAAACCCCCGGCAGCTGTACAAGAGACCCAGTACTTC. Its protein product is CASKPPAAVQETQYF.

The J gene is TRBJ1-1, the V gene TRBV7-3, with D unclear. CDR3 length equals 14 residues. Germline CDR1 is SGHTA and CDR2 is FQGTGA. The germline V and J ends were trimmed by 1 base and 3 bases, with 9 bases remaining between them. CDR3 sequence: CASSLRGLDTEAFF. DNA for the CDR3: TGTGCCAGCAGCTTAAGAGGGCTCGACACTGAAGCTTTCTTT. Using reference TRBV7-3 and TRBJ1-1 for the parts outside the CDR3, the full variable domain is GAGVSQTPSNKVTEKGKYVELRCDPISGHTALYWYRQSLGQGPEFLIYFQGTGAADDSGLPNDRFFAVRPEGSVSTLKIQRTERGDSAVYLCASSLRGLDTEAFFGQGTRLTVV.

Concerning this clone itself: Different DNA sequences within this sample yield the same CDR3. The chain recombines TRBV4-2 with TRBJ1-1, with 10 bases that match TRBD1. CDR1 is LGHNA, CDR2 YNFKEQ, per germline. After removal of 3 bases from V and 5 bases from J, the junction contained 6 bases not matched to a gene. This CDR3 is built from 15 residues. CDR3 in DNA: TGTGCCAGCAGCCAGGGCGGGACAGGGGTTACTGAAGCTTTCTTT. It encodes CASSQGGTGVTEAFF.

In its sample, this clone was seen a few times. The CDR3 here is CASSQAQGWSGYTF. The CDR3 coding sequence is TGTGCCAGCAGCCAAGCCCAGGGTTGGAGTGGCTACACCTTC. This sequence joins TRBV16 and TRBJ1-2, with D perhaps matching TRBD1 (5 bases). Per germline, CDR1 KGHSY and CDR2 FQNENV. With 2 bases removed from V and 7 bases from J, the gap between germline ends came to 14 bases. The CDR3 is made up of 14 amino acids.

V usage is TRBV7-2 and J usage is TRBJ2-5; 12 bases map to TRBD2. The DNA matches TRBJ2-7 better at its end, which makes the J call doubtful. The CDR3 covers 21 residues. Germline V CDR1 and CDR2: SGHTA, FQGNSA. The CDR3 region is CASSLASGWSSGRVSSYEQYF. The CDR3 nucleotides are TGTGCCAGCAGCTTAGCATCAGGGTGGTCTAGCGGGAGGGTTAGCTCCTACGAGCAGTACTTC.

The V and J genes are TRBV5-6 and TRBJ1-2; 10 bases line up with TRBD1. Germline lookup yields CDR1 SGHDT and CDR2 YYEEEE. CDR3 length: 14 residues. V lost 4 bases to trimming and J lost 6 bases; unmatched junction nucleotides: 6. CDR3 DNA sequence: TGTGCCAGCAGCCTACCGGGACAGGGGCATGGCTACACCTTC. Translating it yields CASSLPGQGHGYTF. The variable domain in full, with the rest retrieved from reference TRBV5-6 and TRBJ1-2, is DAGVTQSPTHLIKTRGQQVTLRCSPKSGHDTVSWYQQALGQGPQFIFQYYEEEERQRGNFPDRFSGHQFPNYSSELNVNALLLGDSALYLCASSLPGQGHGYTFGSGTRLTVV.

This clone was found once. The chain combines TRBV30 with TRBJ1-2; D is possibly TRBD1 (6 bases). There are 14 residues in the CDR3. The ends were cut back, 2 bases at V and 4 bases at J, with 14 bases in the middle. Looked up from germline, CDR1 is GTSNPN and CDR2 is SVGIG (reference sequence). The CDR3 DNA reads TGTGCCTGGAGTCCCCAGGACAGTCGCTATGGCTACACCTTC. Protein product: CAWSPQDSRYGYTF. The full variable domain, its missing parts supplied by reference TRBV30 and TRBJ1-2, is SQTIHQWPATLVQPVGSPLSLECTVEGTSNPNLYWYRQAAGRGLQLLFYSVGIGQISSEVPQNLSASRPQDRQFILSSKKLLLSDSGFYLCAWSPQDSRYGYTFGSGTRLTVV.

The chain has TRBV10-3 and TRBJ2-3; D call uncertain. Trimming shortened V by 5 bases and J by 0 bases, and 3 bases separated the two germline ends. Germline-derived CDR1 and CDR2 are ENHRY and SYGVKD. The CDR3 is made up of 12 amino acids. CDR3 loop: CAISPSTDTQYF. The CDR3 nucleotides read TGTGCCATCAGTCCTAGCACAGATACGCAGTATTTT.

This chain connects TRBV23-1 to TRBJ1-3, with a tentative D call TRBD1 (5 bases). TRBV23-1 is given ORF status, its function remaining uncertain. The V end was cut by 0 bases, the J end by 4 bases, with 10 bases between. This CDR3 has 15 amino acids. The DNA of the CDR3 is TGCGCCAGCAGTCAATCCGGCCGGGACGGAAACACCATATATTTT. Amino acid sequence: CASSQSGRDGNTIYF.